The sequence of this T cell receptor beta chain was determined in a study of T-cell memory formation after mild COVID-19. TCRdb reprocessed the 5' RACE reads via MiXCR and lists one record per CDR3 protein. Here the sample spans approximately 570,000 distinct CDR3 sequences, roughly 18% being singletons. The CDR3 has 15 amino acids. V gave up 6 bases and J gave up 7 bases; unmatched junction bases: 7. Germline V gene data show CDR1 as SNHLY and CDR2 as FYNNEI. The chain couples TRBV2 to TRBJ2-1; 12 bases align to TRBD2. The sequence derives from an adult woman who had mild COVID-19 (a few samples of this study predate the infection). Cell type and time point are not known. Input material: PBMCs or a T cell subset sorted from them (not recorded which). The CDR3 spells CASRRASGGENEQFF. The CDR3 nucleotides are TGTGCCAGCAGGAGAGCTAGCGGGGGGGAAAATGAGCAGTTCTTC.